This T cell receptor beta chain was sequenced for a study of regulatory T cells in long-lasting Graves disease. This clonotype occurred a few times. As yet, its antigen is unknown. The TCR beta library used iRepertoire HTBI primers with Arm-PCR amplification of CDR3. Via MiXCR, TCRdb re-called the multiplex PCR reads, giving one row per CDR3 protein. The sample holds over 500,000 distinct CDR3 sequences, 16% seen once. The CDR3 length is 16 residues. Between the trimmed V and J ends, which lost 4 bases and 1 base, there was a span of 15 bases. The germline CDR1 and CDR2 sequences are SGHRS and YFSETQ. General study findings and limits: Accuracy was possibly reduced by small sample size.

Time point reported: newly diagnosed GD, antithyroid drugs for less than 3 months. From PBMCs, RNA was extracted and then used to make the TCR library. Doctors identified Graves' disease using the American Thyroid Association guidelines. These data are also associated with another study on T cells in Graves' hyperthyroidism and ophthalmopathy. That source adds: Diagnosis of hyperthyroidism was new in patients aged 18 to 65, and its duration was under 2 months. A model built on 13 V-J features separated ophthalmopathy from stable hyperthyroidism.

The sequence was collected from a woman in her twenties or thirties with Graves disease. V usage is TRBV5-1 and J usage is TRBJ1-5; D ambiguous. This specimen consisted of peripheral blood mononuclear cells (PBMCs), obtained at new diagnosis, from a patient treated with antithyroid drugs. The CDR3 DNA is TGCGCCAGCAGCCGGGGATGGGGAGGGAGCAATCAGCCCCAGCATTTT. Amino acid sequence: CASSRGWGGSNQPQHF.